Sequencing of this T cell receptor beta chain was carried out in a study of blood T cell repertoires in COVID-19. The method was immunoSEQ multiplex PCR; TCRdb's version includes in-frame clones alone and lacks a portion of them. The profile shows over 60,000 clones, around 90% of them singletons. The CDR3 runs 14 residues. Trimming pared 3 bases from V and 0 bases from J, leaving 8 bases between. Germline CDR1 LNHDA, CDR2 SQIVND (reference sequence). The receptor was derived from a man in his fifties or sixties with acute or convalescent COVID-19. The sequencing sample was made of peripheral blood. J is TRBJ1-1 and V is TRBV19; the D is unclear. The CDR3 DNA reads TGTGCCAGTAGTATCGGAGGGATGAACACTGAAGCTTTCTTT. Its protein is CASSIGGMNTEAFF. Combining the CDR3 with reference TRBV19 and TRBJ1-1 gives the whole variable domain DGGITQSPKYLFRKEGQNVTLSCEQNLNHDAMYWYRQDPGQGLRLIYYSQIVNDFQKGDIAEGYSVSREKKESFPLTVTSAQKNPTAFYLCASSIGGMNTEAFFGQGTRLTVV.